Each of the 14 T cell receptor beta chains below was sequenced from the same sample in a study of tumor-infiltrating lymphocytes in localized non-small cell lung cancer. Repertoires were generated with immunoSEQ multiplex PCR, while TCRdb's copy carries only in-frame clones and drops some. This table has over 7,000 clones, about 74% appearing once. Sequencing was carried out using uninvolved lung tissue not adjacent to the tumor. Receptors originate from a human donor with non-small cell lung cancer.

This clone was observed a single time. This chain uses TRBV30 with TRBJ2-5; 15 bases match TRBD2. The CDR3 runs 17 residues. J was trimmed by 2 bases and V by 2 bases; bases with no gene match: 6. Germline V gives CDR1 GTSNPN, CDR2 SVGIG (reference sequence). The CDR3 protein is CAWSSGLAGGVQETQYF. The CDR3, as DNA: TGTGCCTGGAGTTCTGGACTAGCGGGAGGGGTTCAAGAGACCCAGTACTTC.

The chain uses TRBV28 and TRBJ2-7, with D possibly TRBD1 on 5 matching bases. From germline, CDR1 is MDHEN and CDR2 SYDVKM. This CDR3 spans 15 amino acids. V shed 2 bases and J shed 4 bases, with 15 bases lying between them. CDR3 sequence (DNA): TGTGCCAGCAGTTTAGTCGAGAACAGGCGTTACGAGCAGTACTTC. This translates into CASSLVENRRYEQYF.

The V call is TRBV28, the J call TRBJ2-7; D is possibly TRBD1 (5 bases). Germline CDR1 MDHEN, CDR2 SYDVKM. The ends were cut back, 4 bases at V and 3 bases at J, with 22 bases in the middle. The CDR3 contains 17 residues. CDR3 nucleotide sequence: TGTGCCAGCAGTTCCCCAACAATAGACAGCCGACTCTACGAGCAGTACTTC. Translating gives CASSSPTIDSRLYEQYF.

As DNA, the CDR3 is TGTGCCAGTTCGGGGGCTAATCAGCCCCAGCATTTT. Encoded protein: CASSGANQPQHF. This rearrangement joins TRBV28 to TRBJ1-5; weak D call: TRBD1 (6 bases). CDR3 size: 12 residues. V gave up 9 bases and J gave up 4 bases, with 10 bases separating them. In germline, CDR1 is MDHEN, CDR2 SYDVKM.

The V gene is TRBV30, the J gene TRBJ2-4; D gene uncertain. This CDR3 spans 13 amino acids. Germline values: CDR1 GTSNPN, CDR2 SVGIG (reference sequence). V was clipped by 3 bases and J by 5 bases, with 11 bases between them. CDR3 coding DNA: TGTGCCTGGAGCCCAGGCGCAGAAAACATTCAGTACTTC. Its protein is CAWSPGAENIQYF.

The chain employs TRBV10-2 and TRBJ2-6; weak D call: TRBD1 (5 bases). The CDR3 spans 15 residues. CDR1 and CDR2 (germline): WSHSY, SAAADI. V lost 0 bases and J 8 bases, leaving 11 bases between the germline ends. The CDR3 sequence: CASSESRQGPNVLTF. CDR3 in DNA: TGCGCCAGCAGTGAGTCGCGGCAGGGTCCCAACGTCCTGACTTTC.

The chain employs TRBV7-9 and TRBJ2-3, with D unclear. V lost 3 bases to trimming and J lost 4 bases, with 11 bases between them. The germline gives CDR1 SEHNR, CDR2 FQNEAQ (reference sequence). This CDR3 contains 14 residues. The CDR3 nucleotides are TGTGCCAGCAGCTTCCCAAATGAGGCAGATACGCAGTATTTT. Protein: CASSFPNEADTQYF.

The chain carries TRBV7-9 and TRBJ2-3; D may match TRBD1 or TRBD2 (5 bases each). CDR1 is SEHNR, CDR2 FQNEAQ, per germline (reference sequence). The V gene lost 4 bases and the J gene lost 6 bases, with 23 bases spanning the gap. The CDR3 length is 17 residues. CDR3: CASSSIRDVLVSDTQYF. CDR3 DNA sequence: TGTGCCAGCAGCTCAATTAGGGACGTCCTTGTTAGTGATACGCAGTATTTT.

J is TRBJ1-1 and V is TRBV5-1, with TRBD1 matching over 7 bases. V shed 0 bases, J shed 7 bases, and the junction held 6 bases outside the gene matches. The CDR3 spans 14 residues. CDR1 and CDR2 from the germline V gene are SGHRS and YFSETQ. The CDR3 protein is CASSLDRGPLEAFF. DNA for the CDR3: TGCGCCAGCAGCTTGGACAGGGGACCCCTTGAAGCTTTCTTT.

This clone appeared a single time. The rearrangement joins TRBV10-2 to TRBJ2-6; TRBD1 aligns across 8 bases. The germline CDR1 and CDR2 sequences are WSHSY and SAAADI. With V trimmed by 6 bases and J by 5 bases, 15 bases remained unmatched. The CDR3 extends over 18 amino acids. As DNA, the CDR3 is TGCGCCAGCAGGGAAGCCGGGACAGGCTCTGGTTGGGCCAACGTCCTGACTTTC. Amino acid sequence: CASREAGTGSGWANVLTF.

The gene calls are TRBV30 and TRBJ2-1; D is possibly TRBD1 (6 bases). The length of the CDR3 is 13 residues. The V end was cut by 2 bases, the J end by 5 bases, with 10 bases between. CDR1 is GTSNPN and CDR2 is SVGIG in the germline V gene (reference sequence). CDR3: CAWSRNRDNEQFF. The CDR3 bases are TGTGCCTGGAGTAGGAACAGGGACAATGAGCAGTTCTTC. The variable domain in full, with the rest retrieved from reference TRBV30 and TRBJ2-1, is SQTIHQWPATLVQPVGSPLSLECTVEGTSNPNLYWYRQAAGRGLQLLFYSVGIGQISSEVPQNLSASRPQDRQFILSSKKLLLSDSGFYLCAWSRNRDNEQFFGPGTRLTVL.

The chain recombines TRBV27 with TRBJ1-1; D uncertain. The germline V and J ends were trimmed by 5 bases and 0 bases, with 7 bases remaining between them. The CDR3 extends over 13 amino acids. Germline V lookup: CDR1 MNHEY, CDR2 SMNVEV (reference sequence). This CDR3 is CASSPSLNTEAFF. CDR3 DNA: TGTGCCAGCAGTCCTTCATTGAACACTGAAGCTTTCTTT.

The CDR3 reads CASSFLRPGQGVDTQYF. The CDR3 nucleotides read TGTGCCAGTAGTTTCCTTCGACCGGGACAGGGGGTAGATACGCAGTATTTT. This sequence joins TRBV19 and TRBJ2-3; the match to TRBD1 covers 11 bases. The CDR3 sequence is 17 residues long. Germline CDR1 is LNHDA and CDR2 is SQIVND (reference sequence). The V gene end was trimmed by 5 bases and the J gene end by 5 bases; junction bases not matched to a gene: 12.

The chain links TRBV11-1 to TRBJ1-1; possibly TRBD1 for D (5 bases). The CDR3 totals 17 residues. V lost 7 bases, J lost 0 bases, and 21 bases lay in between. Germline V lookup: CDR1 SGHAT, CDR2 FQDESV (reference sequence). The CDR3 is CASTHRGLRQLNTEAFF. The CDR3 DNA sequence: TGTGCCAGCACCCATAGGGGACTCCGACAGTTGAACACTGAAGCTTTCTTT.